The source of this T cell receptor beta chain is a study of T cell repertoires in cytomegalovirus infection. Across the whole study: An indication of both CMV infection and matching HLA type came from public TCR beta signatures.

Between the trimmed V and J ends, which lost 2 bases and 2 bases, there was a span of 7 bases. Germline loops: CDR1 MNHNS, CDR2 SASEGT. CDR3 length: 13 amino acids. Using its own MiXCR run on the reads, TCRdb lists one record per CDR3 protein. Of fewer than 550,000 distinct CDR3 sequences in the sample, 16% were seen once. The sample holds many counts of this clonotype. The sample taken for sequencing was CD8+ T cells from PBMCs. This clonotype originated in a human donor in good health (CMV status not recorded). Some clones in this sample may be carry-over from other donors' samples. The V gene is TRBV6-1, the J gene TRBJ2-7; D ambiguous. CDR3 residues: CASSEKEAYEQYF. The CDR3 DNA reads TGTGCCAGCAGTGAAAAGGAAGCCTACGAGCAGTACTTC.